This is a list of T cell receptor beta chains from one sample in a study of T cell repertoires in cytomegalovirus infection. TCRdb analysed the reads with MiXCR anew, one entry per CDR3 protein. The data contain around 250,000 distinct CDR3 sequences, 15% to 20% of them singletons. Sequencing used CD8+ T cells from PBMCs. The source is a human donor in good health (CMV status not recorded). Some clones in this sample may be carry-over from other donors' samples. Both conserved end residues are part of each CDR3. Each record gives: J gene, D gene, V gene, clone size, CDR3 protein, CDR3 DNA. D genes are given only for firm matches. Only some rows state a clone size, as once, few, many or a class for expanded clones.

J: TRBJ1-2; D: NA; V: TRBV9; size: few; CDR3: CASSPGFTF; DNA: TGTGCCAGCAGCCCCGGTTTCACCTTC
J: TRBJ2-1; D: NA; V: TRBV6-2/TRBV6-3; size: many; CDR3: CASSFGLSGNEQFF; DNA: TGTGCCAGCAGCTTCGGACTGTCCGGGAATGAGCAGTTCTTC
J: TRBJ1-4; D: NA; V: TRBV5-1; size: NA; CDR3: CASSLGTVRPEKLFF; DNA: TGCGCCAGCAGCTTGGGGACAGTACGACCTGAAAAACTGTTTTTT
J: TRBJ2-2; D: TRBD1; V: TRBV7-2; size: many; CDR3: CASSLVSGQGYTGELFF; DNA: TGTGCCAGCAGCTTAGTGTCGGGACAGGGATATACCGGGGAGCTGTTTTTT
J: TRBJ1-1; D: NA; V: TRBV27; size: few; CDR3: CASSLSSEREGFF; DNA: TGTGCCAGCAGTTTATCGTCCGAGAGGGAAGGTTTCTTT
J: TRBJ2-2; D: NA; V: TRBV7-8; size: many; CDR3: CASSLRVGLNTGELFF; DNA: TGTGCCAGCAGCTTACGAGTTGGATTGAACACCGGGGAGCTGTTTTTT
J: TRBJ2-7; D: TRBD2; V: TRBV11-2; size: many; CDR3: CASNPGLVGEQYF; DNA: TGTGCCAGCAACCCCGGACTAGTTGGCGAGCAGTACTTC
J: TRBJ2-2; D: TRBD1; V: TRBV24-1; size: few; CDR3: CATRGQGDTGELFF; DNA: TGTGCCACCAGAGGACAGGGAGACACCGGGGAGCTGTTTTTT
J: TRBJ1-2; D: NA; V: TRBV6-5; size: NA; CDR3: CASSLTETYGYTF; DNA: TGTGCCAGCAGTTTGACAGAGACCTATGGCTACACCTTC
J: TRBJ1-3; D: TRBD1; V: TRBV6-1; size: NA; CDR3: CASSATRWGQGSWSGNTIYF; DNA: TGTGCCAGCAGTGCCACCCGGTGGGGACAGGGGTCGTGGTCCGGAAACACCATATATTTT
J: TRBJ1-5; D: NA; V: TRBV7-9; size: NA; CDR3: CASNKGPSQPQHF; DNA: TGTGCCAGCAATAAAGGCCCTAGTCAGCCCCAGCATTTT
J: TRBJ1-6; D: NA; V: TRBV2; size: few; CDR3: CASSDVTMSSYNSPLHF; DNA: TGTGCCAGCAGTGATGTGACAATGAGCTCCTATAATTCACCCCTCCACTTT
J: TRBJ2-7; D: TRBD1; V: TRBV5-4; size: few; CDR3: CASSLVGTGHYEQYF; DNA: TGTGCCAGCAGCTTGGTGGGGACAGGGCACTACGAGCAGTACTTC
J: TRBJ2-5; D: NA; V: TRBV12-3/TRBV12-4; size: many; CDR3: CASSLSAGETQYF; DNA: TGTGCCAGCAGTTTATCGGCCGGGGAGACCCAGTACTTC
J: TRBJ2-2; D: TRBD2; V: TRBV11-2; size: few; CDR3: CASSLNPPGLAFGELFF; DNA: TGTGCCAGCAGCCTAAATCCACCGGGACTAGCTTTCGGGGAGCTGTTTTTT
J: TRBJ2-7; D: TRBD1; V: TRBV5-5; size: NA; CDR3: CASSPRQGSEQYF; DNA: TGTGCCAGCAGCCCCCGACAGGGAAGCGAGCAGTACTTC
J: TRBJ1-6; D: NA; V: TRBV25-1; size: few; CDR3: CASSPFEYNSPLHF; DNA: TGTGCCAGCAGTCCCTTCGAGTATAATTCACCCCTCCACTTT
J: TRBJ1-6; D: NA; V: TRBV28; size: NA; CDR3: CASRGEQGLYNSPLHF; DNA: TGTGCCAGCAGGGGGGAACAGGGCTTGTATAATTCACCCCTCCACTTT
J: TRBJ2-7; D: NA; V: TRBV7-9; size: few; CDR3: CASSPGAGEYF; DNA: TGTGCCAGCAGCCCAGGGGCGGGGGAGTACTTC
J: TRBJ2-7; D: TRBD1; V: TRBV15; size: NA; CDR3: CATSRDRTGAYEQYF; DNA: TGTGCCACCAGCAGAGATAGGACAGGGGCCTACGAGCAGTACTTC
J: TRBJ2-3; D: NA; V: TRBV20-1; size: NA; CDR3: CSARDPHFNTQYF; DNA: TGCAGTGCTAGAGATCCCCACTTCAATACGCAGTATTTT
J: TRBJ2-2; D: TRBD2; V: TRBV7-6; size: many; CDR3: CASSLAGGLDPTGELFF; DNA: TGTGCCAGCAGCTTAGCTGGAGGACTAGACCCCACCGGGGAGCTGTTTTTT
J: TRBJ2-2; D: NA; V: TRBV6-2/TRBV6-3; size: many; CDR3: CASIADGELFF; DNA: TGTGCCAGCATAGCTGACGGGGAGCTGTTTTTT
J: TRBJ1-1; D: NA; V: TRBV7-9; size: NA; CDR3: CASSPPVGHQPGSDTEAFF; DNA: TGTGCCAGCAGCCCCCCAGTGGGACACCAGCCCGGCAGCGACACTGAAGCTTTCTTT
J: TRBJ1-2; D: NA; V: TRBV10-3; size: NA; CDR3: CAISESGVLYGYTF; DNA: TGTGCCATCAGTGAGTCGGGGGTTCTCTATGGCTACACCTTC
J: TRBJ2-3; D: TRBD2; V: TRBV11-2; size: NA; CDR3: CASSTGTIAADTQYF; DNA: TGTGCCAGCAGCACCGGGACTATCGCTGCAGATACGCAGTATTTT
J: TRBJ2-1; D: NA; V: TRBV6-6; size: NA; CDR3: CASRGPHNEQFF; DNA: TGTGCCAGCAGGGGGCCGCACAATGAGCAGTTCTTC
J: TRBJ2-7; D: TRBD2; V: TRBV5-5; size: NA; CDR3: CASSLAGGGAGNNEQYF; DNA: TGTGCCAGCAGCTTGGCTGGCGGGGGGGCGGGGAACAACGAGCAGTACTTC
J: TRBJ1-2; D: NA; V: TRBV7-2; size: many; CDR3: CASSLVEGRVDYGYTF; DNA: TGTGCCAGCAGCTTAGTTGAGGGCAGGGTTGACTATGGCTACACCTTC
J: TRBJ1-5; D: NA; V: TRBV24-1; size: many; CDR3: CATSDLSGINQPQHF; DNA: TGTGCCACCAGTGATTTGTCAGGGATCAATCAGCCCCAGCATTTT
J: TRBJ2-1; D: NA; V: TRBV6-4; size: few; CDR3: CASSEGQGTLYNEQFF; DNA: TGTGCCAGCAGTGAAGGGCAGGGGACCCTCTACAATGAGCAGTTCTTC
J: TRBJ1-2; D: NA; V: TRBV29-1; size: NA; CDR3: CSVEDQTGGGNYGYTF; DNA: TGCAGCGTTGAAGATCAGACAGGAGGTGGGAACTATGGCTACACCTTC
J: TRBJ2-7; D: NA; V: TRBV30; size: NA; CDR3: CAWSVLFWSGSPYEQYF; DNA: TGTGCCTGGAGTGTACTCTTTTGGAGTGGGTCCCCCTACGAGCAGTACTTC
J: TRBJ1-1; D: NA; V: TRBV27; size: many; CDR3: CATADLREAFF; DNA: TGTGCCACGGCGGACCTTAGGGAAGCTTTCTTT
J: TRBJ1-3; D: NA; V: TRBV6-1; size: NA; CDR3: CASSEAFYSGNTIYF; DNA: TGTGCCAGCAGTGAAGCCTTCTACTCTGGAAACACCATATATTTT
J: TRBJ2-2; D: NA; V: TRBV5-4; size: few; CDR3: CASSFFDGSLSWGELFF; DNA: TGTGCCAGCAGCTTCTTTGACGGGTCACTTAGCTGGGGGGAGCTGTTTTTT
J: TRBJ1-1; D: TRBD1; V: TRBV28; size: NA; CDR3: CASSMGLQGMVSNTEAFF; DNA: TGTGCCAGCAGTATGGGCTTACAGGGGATGGTATCGAACACTGAAGCTTTCTTT
J: TRBJ1-1; D: NA; V: TRBV5-1; size: NA; CDR3: CASSLAEGSNTEAFF; DNA: TGCGCCAGCAGCTTGGCGGAGGGATCTAACACTGAAGCTTTCTTT
J: TRBJ1-6; D: TRBD1; V: TRBV7-3; size: many; CDR3: CASSFGTENSPLHF; DNA: TGTGCCAGCAGCTTCGGGACAGAGAATTCACCCCTCCACTTT
J: TRBJ2-1; D: TRBD2; V: TRBV12-3/TRBV12-4; size: few; CDR3: CASSLASQGGNEQFF; DNA: TGTGCCAGCAGTTTAGCATCCCAGGGAGGGAATGAGCAGTTCTTC
J: TRBJ1-1; D: NA; V: TRBV25-1; size: NA; CDR3: CASRGRVWGNEAFF; DNA: TGTGCCAGCAGGGGCAGGGTTTGGGGGAATGAAGCTTTCTTT
J: TRBJ2-3; D: NA; V: TRBV5-5; size: NA; CDR3: CASSSGDRGDTQYF; DNA: TGTGCCAGCAGCTCCGGGGACCGGGGGGATACGCAGTATTTT
J: TRBJ1-5; D: TRBD1; V: TRBV7-9; size: few; CDR3: CASHKTGDNQPQHF; DNA: TGTGCCAGCCACAAGACAGGGGATAATCAGCCCCAGCATTTT
J: TRBJ2-2; D: NA; V: TRBV29-1; size: few; CDR3: CSVAKGAGELFF; DNA: TGCAGCGTCGCTAAGGGAGCCGGGGAGCTGTTTTTT
J: TRBJ1-2; D: TRBD1; V: TRBV12-3/TRBV12-4; size: NA; CDR3: CASSNGTAYGYTF; DNA: TGTGCCAGCAGTAACGGGACAGCCTATGGCTACACCTTC
J: TRBJ2-3; D: TRBD2; V: TRBV7-9; size: many; CDR3: CASSFGLANTDTQYF; DNA: TGTGCCAGCAGCTTCGGACTAGCTAACACAGATACGCAGTATTTT
J: TRBJ2-7; D: TRBD1; V: TRBV5-4; size: NA; CDR3: CASRPEGTGGFREQYF; DNA: TGTGCCAGCAGACCTGAGGGGACAGGGGGGTTTCGGGAGCAGTACTTC
J: TRBJ1-4; D: NA; V: TRBV15; size: NA; CDR3: CATSPSRTWEEKLFF; DNA: TGTGCCACCAGCCCCTCGAGGACCTGGGAAGAAAAACTGTTTTTT
J: TRBJ1-4; D: NA; V: TRBV12-3/TRBV12-4; size: NA; CDR3: CASSSRVRAEKLFF; DNA: TGTGCCAGCAGTTCCAGGGTTAGAGCCGAAAAACTGTTTTTT
J: TRBJ2-5; D: TRBD1; V: TRBV7-9; size: NA; CDR3: CASSKRQGTNQKETQYF; DNA: TGTGCCAGCAGCAAACGACAGGGGACGAACCAGAAAGAGACCCAGTACTTC
J: TRBJ2-1; D: TRBD1; V: TRBV5-6; size: NA; CDR3: CASGQGASNEQFF; DNA: TGTGCCAGTGGGCAGGGGGCGTCCAATGAGCAGTTCTTC
J: TRBJ2-1; D: NA; V: TRBV27; size: few; CDR3: CASSPFTSDEQFF; DNA: TGTGCCAGCAGTCCCTTCACTAGTGATGAGCAGTTCTTC
J: TRBJ2-1; D: NA; V: TRBV9; size: many; CDR3: CASSVVSEWSSYNEQFF; DNA: TGTGCCAGCAGCGTAGTCTCGGAGTGGTCCTCCTACAATGAGCAGTTCTTC
J: TRBJ2-5; D: NA; V: TRBV2; size: NA; CDR3: CASGSEGLETQYF; DNA: TGTGCCAGCGGTTCGGAGGGGCTTGAGACCCAGTACTTC
J: TRBJ2-1; D: TRBD2; V: TRBV6-5; size: many; CDR3: CASSATSGDYNEQFF; DNA: TGTGCCAGCAGTGCGACTAGCGGGGACTACAATGAGCAGTTCTTC
J: TRBJ2-3; D: NA; V: TRBV2; size: NA; CDR3: CASIVDTQYF; DNA: TGTGCCAGCATCGTGGATACGCAGTATTTT
J: TRBJ2-7; D: TRBD1; V: TRBV6-2/TRBV6-3; size: NA; CDR3: CASSYGAQGTPYEQYF; DNA: TGTGCCAGCAGTTACGGTGCACAGGGGACCCCCTACGAGCAGTACTTC
J: TRBJ2-5; D: TRBD2; V: TRBV7-2; size: many; CDR3: CASSLSGRATSGGETQYF; DNA: TGTGCCAGCAGCTTAAGCGGAAGGGCGACTAGCGGGGGGGAGACCCAGTACTTC